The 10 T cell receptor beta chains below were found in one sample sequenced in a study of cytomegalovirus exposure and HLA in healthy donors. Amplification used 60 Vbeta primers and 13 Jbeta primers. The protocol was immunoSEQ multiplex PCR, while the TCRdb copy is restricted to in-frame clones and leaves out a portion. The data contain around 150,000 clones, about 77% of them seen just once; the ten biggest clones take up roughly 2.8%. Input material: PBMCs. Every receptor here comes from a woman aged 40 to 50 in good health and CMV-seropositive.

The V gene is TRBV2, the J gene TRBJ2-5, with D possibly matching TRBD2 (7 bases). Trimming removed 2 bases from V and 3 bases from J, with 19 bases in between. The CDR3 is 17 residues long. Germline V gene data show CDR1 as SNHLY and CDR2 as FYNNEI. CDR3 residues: CASSEIWGGHYEETQYF. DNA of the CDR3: TGTGCCAGCAGTGAAATTTGGGGGGGCCATTATGAAGAGACCCAGTACTTC. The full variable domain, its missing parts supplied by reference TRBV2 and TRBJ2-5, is EPEVTQTPSHQVTQMGQEVILRCVPISNHLYFYWYRQILGQKVEFLVSFYNNEISEKSEIFDDQFSVERPDGSNFTLKIRSTKLEDSAMYFCASSEIWGGHYEETQYFGPGTRLLVL.

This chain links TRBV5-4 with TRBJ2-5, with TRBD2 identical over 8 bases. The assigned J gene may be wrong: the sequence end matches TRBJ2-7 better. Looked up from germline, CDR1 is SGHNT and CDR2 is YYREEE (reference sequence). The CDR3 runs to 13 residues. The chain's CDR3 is CASSYAGGYEQYF. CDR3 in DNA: TGTGCCAGCAGCTACGCGGGAGGATACGAGCAGTACTTC.

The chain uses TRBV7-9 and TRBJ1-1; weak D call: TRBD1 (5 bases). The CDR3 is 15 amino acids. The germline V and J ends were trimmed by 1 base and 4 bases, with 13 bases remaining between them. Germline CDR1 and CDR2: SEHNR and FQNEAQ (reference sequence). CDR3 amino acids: CASSLEGTRGTEAFF. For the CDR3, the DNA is TGTGCCAGCAGCTTAGAGGGGACGCGGGGCACTGAAGCTTTCTTT.

The CDR3: CASSPSEGIDYGYTF. DNA of the CDR3: TGTGCCAGCTCACCATCGGAGGGAATCGACTATGGCTACACCTTC. The chain combines TRBV18 with TRBJ1-2; D is uncertain. The CDR3 runs 15 residues. Germline lookup yields CDR1 KGHSH and CDR2 LQKENI. The V gene lost 2 bases and the J gene lost 3 bases, with 13 bases spanning the gap. Together with reference TRBV18 and TRBJ1-2, the CDR3 gives the full variable domain: NAGVMQNPRHLVRRRGQEARLRCSPMKGHSHVYWYRQLPEEGLKFMVYLQKENIIDESGMPKERFSAEFPKEGPSILRIQQVVRGDSAAYFCASSPSEGIDYGYTFGSGTRLTVV.

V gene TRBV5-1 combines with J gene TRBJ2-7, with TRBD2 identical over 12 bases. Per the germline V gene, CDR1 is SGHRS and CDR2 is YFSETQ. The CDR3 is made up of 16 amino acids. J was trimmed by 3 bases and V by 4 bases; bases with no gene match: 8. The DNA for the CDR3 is TGCGCCAGCAGCCTAGGGTCTAGCGGGGGGGGCTACGAGCAGTACTTC. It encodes CASSLGSSGGGYEQYF.

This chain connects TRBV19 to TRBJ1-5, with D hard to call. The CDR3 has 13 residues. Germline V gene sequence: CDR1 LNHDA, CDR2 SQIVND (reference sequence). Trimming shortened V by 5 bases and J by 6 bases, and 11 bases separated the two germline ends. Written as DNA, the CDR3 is TGTGCCAGTAGTGCGGAGCGGTCTCAGCCCCAGCATTTT. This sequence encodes CASSAERSQPQHF.

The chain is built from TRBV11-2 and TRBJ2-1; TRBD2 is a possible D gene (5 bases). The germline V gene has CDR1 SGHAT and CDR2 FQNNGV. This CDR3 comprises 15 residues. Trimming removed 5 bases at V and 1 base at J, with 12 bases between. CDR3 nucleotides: TGTGCCAGCAGCCCCGACTACGGGTCCTACAATGAGCAGTTCTTC. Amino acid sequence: CASSPDYGSYNEQFF.

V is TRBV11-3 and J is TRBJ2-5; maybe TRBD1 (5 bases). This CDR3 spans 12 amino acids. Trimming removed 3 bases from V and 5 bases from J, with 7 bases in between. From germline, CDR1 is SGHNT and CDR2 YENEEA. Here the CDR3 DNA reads TGTGCCAGCAGCTTGAACAGGGAGACCCAGTACTTC. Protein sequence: CASSLNRETQYF.

DNA for the CDR3: TGTGCCAGCAGCGATACCGGGACAGGGGGCGGTCAGCCCCAGCATTTT. As protein: CASSDTGTGGGQPQHF. This chain links TRBV5-6 with TRBJ1-5, with 12 bases lining up with TRBD1. J was trimmed by 6 bases and V by 4 bases; bases with no gene match: 8. This CDR3 is 16 amino acids long. Germline lookup yields CDR1 SGHDT and CDR2 YYEEEE.

The CDR3 bases are TGTGCCAGCTCACAGGGGGATTACGAGCAGTACTTC. Encoded protein: CASSQGDYEQYF. The rearrangement links TRBV27 to TRBJ2-7; 8 positions agree with TRBD1. This CDR3 has 12 residues. Germline assignment: CDR1 MNHEY and CDR2 SMNVEV (reference sequence). Trimming at V came to 8 bases and at J to 4 bases, leaving 4 bases not matched to a gene.